This entry describes one TCR beta chain. What it binds is unknown. The sample comes from a study of shared clonotypes between healthy human individuals. The trim removed 5 bases at V and 4 bases at J, leaving 12 bases unmatched. The CDR3 runs to 16 residues. From germline, CDR1 is SGDLS and CDR2 YYNGEE. Study-wide results and caveats: Roughly 4.6% of naive CD4 clonotypes were common to a handful of donors. Unshared clonotypes carried lower generation probabilities than those common to all four donors. Larger estimated richness was generally recorded for naive subsets relative to memory subsets.

Sorted subsets were amplified in replicate PCRs using about 200 ng DNA, some 31,000 T cell genomes. Generated by immunoSEQ multiplex PCR, the TCRdb table keeps only in-frame clones and is missing some. Among about 1.1 million clones listed, 77% were seen once. Sequencing was performed on memory CD4+ T cells from PBMCs. Subset indicated: CD45RA-negative fraction. The receptor comes from a man aged 18 to 35 in good health. Some clones in this sample may be carry-over from other donors' samples. The J gene is TRBJ2-5, the V gene TRBV9; 9 positions match TRBD1. The CDR3 sequence is CASSLQGAQWRETQYF. CDR3 nucleotides: TGTGCCAGCAGTTTACAGGGGGCGCAGTGGCGAGAGACCCAGTACTTC.